This TCR beta chain was retrieved from a study of T cell changes during pregnancy in multiple sclerosis (dated by TCRdb to the late 2010s). The study in broad terms: The study looked at changes in the T cell repertoire across pregnancy in women with multiple sclerosis.

The library relied on the immunoSEQ multiplex PCR assay. TCRdb limited this immuneACCESS table to in-frame rearrangements with V and J called. A share of clones is missing; checked studies link under half to unresolved V genes, and the rest is unexplained. The table for this sample lists about 63,000 clones; about 94% of them were counted only once. The ten largest clones represent roughly 3.1% of the sample. About this clone: No cognate antigen has been identified for it. No quality values exist for individual bases; no much larger clone is one base distant.

Taken from cysteine to phenylalanine, the CDR3 has 17 residues. Here the CDR3 DNA is all that survives: 51 bases in frame from base 1. Trimming leaves V shorter by 0 bases and J shorter by 5 bases, with the junction holding 9 bases beyond the gene matches. Looking up the germline V gene yields CDR1 LGHNA and CDR2 YSLEER. The sample consisted of CD8+ T cells from peripheral blood mononuclear cells, taken in the second trimester of pregnancy. The TCR originated in a female donor with multiple sclerosis, enrolled in a pregnancy study. The V gene is TRBV4-3 and the J gene is TRBJ2-3; TRBD2 fits 9 bases in the junction. The sequenced DNA: TGCGCCAGCAGCCAAGATTACGCGGGAGGGCCCGGAGATACGCAGTATTTT. Protein translation: CASSQDYAGGPGDTQYF.